Listed here is a single TCR beta chain. In the original processing: Using reference gene primer amplification, nucleated cell counts were estimated. The table came from immunoSEQ multiplex PCR; TCRdb's copy has only in-frame clones and leaves some out. Clone size and V and J calls were adopted from that table, with D and trimming inferred from the DNA. The data show 150,000 to 200,000 clones, with more than 70% seen just once and more than 2% held by the top ten. This sample is drawn from a study of blood T cell repertoires in COVID-19. Study-wide background: Collection of acute and convalescent COVID-19 samples took place in the United States, Italy and Spain. PBMCs, B-cell-depleted T cells, or T cells were the source of the cDNA or gDNA that made up the material.

The CDR3 has 15 residues. Germline CDR1 and CDR2: SGHRS and YFSETQ. Trimming took off 1 base at V and 4 bases at J, with 11 bases between the two ends. This TCR derives from a man aged 50 or older who had recovered from COVID-19. The sample comprised peripheral blood. This chain connects TRBV5-1 to TRBJ2-2; weak D call: TRBD2 (7 bases). The CDR3 bases are TGCGCCAGCAGCTTGATGGGGGGGCCCACCGGGGAGCTGTTTTTT. Translated, it gives CASSLMGGPTGELFF.